This is a list of T cell receptor beta chains from one sample in a study of cytomegalovirus exposure and HLA in healthy donors. Produced via immunoSEQ multiplex PCR; TCRdb's table is partial and in-frame only. Of 100,000 to 150,000 clones in the sample, around 80% were seen once. Sequenced material: PBMCs. These receptors originate from a female donor in good health and CMV-seropositive. Both conserved end residues are part of each CDR3. A D gene is named only where the DNA matches it firmly. Size is stated for part of the rows, as once, few or many counts, or as a class when the clone is expanded.

D: TRBD1; V: TRBV7-9; size: few; J: TRBJ1-5; CDR3: CSSSRQGALGEPQHF; DNA: TGTTCCAGCAGCAGACAGGGGGCGCTTGGGGAGCCCCAGCATTTT
D: TRBD1; V: TRBV5-4; size: .; J: TRBJ1-2; CDR3: CASSSSGQGTLYGYTF; DNA: TGTGCCAGCAGCTCGTCGGGACAGGGGACGCTCTATGGCTACACCTTC
D: TRBD1; V: TRBV11-2; size: few; J: TRBJ2-7; CDR3: CASSNLRTGLSYEQYF; DNA: TGTGCCAGCAGTAATCTCAGGACAGGACTCTCCTACGAGCAGTACTTC
D: TRBD1; V: TRBV9; size: .; J: TRBJ2-7; CDR3: CASSVGQGFDEQYF; DNA: TGTGCCAGCAGCGTCGGACAGGGTTTCGACGAGCAGTACTTC
D: .; V: TRBV4-1; size: .; J: TRBJ2-2; CDR3: CASSQGRSGTGELFF; DNA: TGCGCCAGCAGCCAAGGTCGGAGCGGCACCGGGGAGCTGTTTTTT
D: TRBD1; V: TRBV11-2; size: .; J: TRBJ2-7; CDR3: CASSLGQGVYEQYF; DNA: TGTGCCAGCAGCTTAGGACAGGGGGTCTACGAGCAGTACTTC
D: TRBD2; V: TRBV2; size: many; J: TRBJ2-7; CDR3: CASIRSGNSYEQYF; DNA: TGTGCCAGCATCCGAAGCGGGAACTCCTACGAGCAGTACTTC
D: TRBD2; V: TRBV13; size: .; J: TRBJ2-2; CDR3: CASSLRTSGGPGELFF; DNA: TGTGCCAGCAGCCTCCGGACTAGCGGGGGCCCCGGGGAGCTGTTTTTT
D: .; V: TRBV2; size: .; J: TRBJ2-7; CDR3: CASRAQGGGSYEQYF; DNA: TGTGCCAGCAGAGCCCAGGGGGGTGGAAGCTACGAGCAGTACTTC
D: .; V: TRBV2; size: .; J: TRBJ2-7; CDR3: CASSERQSYLGEQYF; DNA: TGTGCCAGCAGTGAAAGGCAGAGCTACCTAGGCGAGCAGTACTTC
D: .; V: TRBV6-1; size: .; J: TRBJ2-2; CDR3: CASNRGYTGELFF; DNA: TGTGCCAGCAATCGGGGGTACACCGGGGAGCTGTTTTTT
D: .; V: TRBV28; size: .; J: TRBJ1-4; CDR3: CASSSGGEKLFF; DNA: TGTGCCAGCAGTTCAGGTGGGGAAAAACTGTTTTTT
D: .; V: TRBV19; size: .; J: TRBJ1-1; CDR3: CASSDLNTEAFF; DNA: TGTGCCAGTTCGGACTTGAACACTGAAGCTTTCTTT
D: TRBD1; V: TRBV18; size: .; J: TRBJ1-1; CDR3: CASSSSRDREAFF; DNA: TGTGCCAGCTCATCAAGCCGGGACAGGGAAGCTTTCTTT
D: TRBD2; V: TRBV7-7; size: .; J: TRBJ2-3; CDR3: CASSLGRGGLTDTQYF; DNA: TGTGCCAGCAGCTTAGGACGGGGGGGCCTCACAGATACGCAGTATTTT
D: TRBD1; V: TRBV4-1; size: few; J: TRBJ1-2; CDR3: CASSQDDRGNYGYTF; DNA: TGCGCCAGCAGCCAAGATGACAGGGGGAACTATGGCTACACCTTC
D: .; V: TRBV27; size: .; J: TRBJ2-2; CDR3: CASSLSWGRGTGELFF; DNA: TGTGCCAGCAGTTTAAGTTGGGGGCGTGGCACCGGGGAGCTGTTTTTT
D: .; V: TRBV6-1; size: .; J: TRBJ2-5; CDR3: CASSDTGKETQYF; DNA: TGTGCCAGCAGTGATACAGGGAAAGAGACCCAGTACTTC
D: .; V: TRBV15; size: .; J: TRBJ1-2; CDR3: CATSRARVGYGYTF; DNA: TGTGCCACCAGCAGAGCGAGGGTCGGGTATGGCTACACCTTC
D: TRBD1; V: TRBV5-6; size: .; J: TRBJ1-5; CDR3: CASSFGQGNQPQHF; DNA: TGTGCCAGCAGCTTCGGACAGGGTAATCAGCCCCAGCATTTT
D: TRBD1; V: TRBV7-8; size: .; J: TRBJ1-2; CDR3: CASSSGTGGVRTF; DNA: TGTGCCAGCAGCTCAGGGACAGGGGGAGTTCGCACCTTC
D: TRBD2; V: TRBV2; size: .; J: TRBJ2-3; CDR3: CASSGLFSGGPSTDTQYF; DNA: TGTGCCAGCAGTGGTCTCTTTAGCGGGGGGCCGAGTACAGATACGCAGTATTTT